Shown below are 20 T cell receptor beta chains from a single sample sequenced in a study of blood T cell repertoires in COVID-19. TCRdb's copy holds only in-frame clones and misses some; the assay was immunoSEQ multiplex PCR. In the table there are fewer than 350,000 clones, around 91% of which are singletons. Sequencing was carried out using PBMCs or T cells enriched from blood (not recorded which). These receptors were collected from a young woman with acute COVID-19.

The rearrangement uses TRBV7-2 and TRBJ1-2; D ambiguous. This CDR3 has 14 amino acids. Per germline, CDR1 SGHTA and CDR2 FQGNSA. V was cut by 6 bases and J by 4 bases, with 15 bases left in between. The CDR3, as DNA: TGTGCCAGCAGTAGGACCCAGGACTTCTATGGCTACACCTTC. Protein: CASSRTQDFYGYTF.

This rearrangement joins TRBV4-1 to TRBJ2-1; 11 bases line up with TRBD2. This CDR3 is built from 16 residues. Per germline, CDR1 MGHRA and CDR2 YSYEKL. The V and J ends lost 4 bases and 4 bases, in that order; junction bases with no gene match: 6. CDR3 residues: CASSPPGLAVYNEQFF. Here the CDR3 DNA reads TGCGCCAGCAGCCCCCCGGGACTAGCGGTTTACAATGAGCAGTTCTTC.

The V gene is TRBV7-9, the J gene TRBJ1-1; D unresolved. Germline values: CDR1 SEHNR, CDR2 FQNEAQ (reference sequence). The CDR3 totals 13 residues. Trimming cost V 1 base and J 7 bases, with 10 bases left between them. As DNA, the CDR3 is TGTGCCAGCAGCTTAGGGAGTGCTGGTGAAGCTTTCTTT. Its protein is CASSLGSAGEAFF.

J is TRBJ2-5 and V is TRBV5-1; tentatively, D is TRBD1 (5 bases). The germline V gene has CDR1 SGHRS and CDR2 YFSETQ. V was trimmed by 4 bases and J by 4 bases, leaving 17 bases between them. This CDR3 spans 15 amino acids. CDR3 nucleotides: TGCGCCAGCAGCCACCAGGGTTACCCTCCAGAGACCCAGTACTTC. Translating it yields CASSHQGYPPETQYF.

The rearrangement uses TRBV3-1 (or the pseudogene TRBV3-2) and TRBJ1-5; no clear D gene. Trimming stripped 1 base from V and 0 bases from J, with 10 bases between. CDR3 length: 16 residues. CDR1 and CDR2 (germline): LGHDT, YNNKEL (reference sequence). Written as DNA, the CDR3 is TGTGCCAGCAGCCAAGTCCTAGGTTCTAGCAATCAGCCCCAGCATTTT. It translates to CASSQVLGSSNQPQHF.

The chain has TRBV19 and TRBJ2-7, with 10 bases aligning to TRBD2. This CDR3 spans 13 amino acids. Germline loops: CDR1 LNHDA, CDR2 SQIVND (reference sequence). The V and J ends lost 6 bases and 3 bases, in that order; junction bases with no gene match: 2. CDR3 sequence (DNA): TGTGCCAGTAGGGGGACTAGCGTCTACGAGCAGTACTTC. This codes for CASRGTSVYEQYF.

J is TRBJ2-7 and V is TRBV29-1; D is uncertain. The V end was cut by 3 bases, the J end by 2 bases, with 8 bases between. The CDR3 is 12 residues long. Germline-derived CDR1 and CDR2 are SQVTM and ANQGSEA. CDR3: CSVEEKPYEQYF. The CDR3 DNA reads TGCAGCGTTGAGGAGAAACCCTACGAGCAGTACTTC.

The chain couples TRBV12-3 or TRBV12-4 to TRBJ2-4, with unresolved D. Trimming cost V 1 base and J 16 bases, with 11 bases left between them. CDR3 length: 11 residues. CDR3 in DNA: TGTGCCAGCAGTTTAGGGCCCCTTTTTTACTTC. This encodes CASSLGPLFYF.

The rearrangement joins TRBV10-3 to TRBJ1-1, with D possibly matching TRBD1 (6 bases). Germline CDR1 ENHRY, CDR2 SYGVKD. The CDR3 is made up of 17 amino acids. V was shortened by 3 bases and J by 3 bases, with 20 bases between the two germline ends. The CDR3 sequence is CAISDPNYTGLDTEAFF. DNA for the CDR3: TGTGCCATCAGTGATCCCAATTATACAGGGTTGGACACTGAAGCTTTCTTT.

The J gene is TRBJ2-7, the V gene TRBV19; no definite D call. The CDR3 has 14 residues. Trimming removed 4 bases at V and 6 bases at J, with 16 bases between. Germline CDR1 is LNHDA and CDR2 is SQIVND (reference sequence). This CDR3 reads CASSTQYDSSEQYF. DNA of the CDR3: TGTGCCAGTAGTACTCAATACGACTCTAGCGAGCAGTACTTC. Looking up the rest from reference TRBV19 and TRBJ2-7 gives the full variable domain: DGGITQSPKYLFRKEGQNVTLSCEQNLNHDAMYWYRQDPGQGLRLIYYSQIVNDFQKGDIAEGYSVSREKKESFPLTVTSAQKNPTAFYLCASSTQYDSSEQYFGPGTRLTVT.

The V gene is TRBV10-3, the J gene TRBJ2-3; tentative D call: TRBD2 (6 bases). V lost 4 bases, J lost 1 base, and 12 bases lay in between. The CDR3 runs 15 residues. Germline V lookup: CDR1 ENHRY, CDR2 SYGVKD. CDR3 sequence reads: CAISVGLAGTDTQYF. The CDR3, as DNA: TGTGCCATCAGTGTGGGATTAGCGGGCACAGATACGCAGTATTTT.

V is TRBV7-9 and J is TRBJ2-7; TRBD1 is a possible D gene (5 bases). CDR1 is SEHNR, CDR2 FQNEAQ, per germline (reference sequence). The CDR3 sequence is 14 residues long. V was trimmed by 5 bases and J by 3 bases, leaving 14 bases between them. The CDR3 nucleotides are TGTGCCAGCAGCCTTCACGGCACAGGCTACGAGCAGTACTTC. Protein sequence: CASSLHGTGYEQYF. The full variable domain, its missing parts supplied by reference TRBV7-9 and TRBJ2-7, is DTGVSQNPRHKITKRGQNVTFRCDPISEHNRLYWYRQTLGQGPEFLTYFQNEAQLEKSRLLSDRFSAERPKGSFSTLEIQRTEQGDSAMYLCASSLHGTGYEQYFGPGTRLTVT.

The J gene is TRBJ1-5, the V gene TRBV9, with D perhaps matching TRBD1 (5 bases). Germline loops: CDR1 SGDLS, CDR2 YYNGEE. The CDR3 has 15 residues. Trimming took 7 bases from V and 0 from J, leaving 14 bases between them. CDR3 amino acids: CASGPTAYSNQPQHF. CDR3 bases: TGTGCCAGCGGCCCGACAGCTTATAGCAATCAGCCCCAGCATTTT.

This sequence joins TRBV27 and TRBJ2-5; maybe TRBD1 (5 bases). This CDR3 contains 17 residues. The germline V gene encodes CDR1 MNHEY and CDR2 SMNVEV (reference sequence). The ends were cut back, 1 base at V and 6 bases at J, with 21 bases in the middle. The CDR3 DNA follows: TGTGCCAGCAGTTTATACGGGTCTGGGGCATCCGCTAAGACCCAGTACTTC. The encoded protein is CASSLYGSGASAKTQYF.

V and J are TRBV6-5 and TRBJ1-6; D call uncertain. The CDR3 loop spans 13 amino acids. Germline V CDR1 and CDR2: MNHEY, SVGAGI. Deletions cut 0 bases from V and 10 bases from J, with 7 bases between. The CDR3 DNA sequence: TGTGCCAGCAGTTACTCACGGTTATCACCCCTCCACTTT. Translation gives CASSYSRLSPLHF.

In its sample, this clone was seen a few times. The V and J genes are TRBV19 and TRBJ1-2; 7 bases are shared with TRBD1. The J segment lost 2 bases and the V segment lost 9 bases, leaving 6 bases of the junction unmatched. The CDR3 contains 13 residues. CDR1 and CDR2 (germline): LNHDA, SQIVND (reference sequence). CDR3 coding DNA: TGTGCCAGCACGGACAGGTCAAACTATGGCTACACCTTC. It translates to CASTDRSNYGYTF.

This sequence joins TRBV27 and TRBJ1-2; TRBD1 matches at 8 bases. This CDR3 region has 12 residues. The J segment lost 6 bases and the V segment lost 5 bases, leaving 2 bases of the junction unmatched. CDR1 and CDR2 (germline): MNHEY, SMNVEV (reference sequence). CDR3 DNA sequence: TGTGCCAGCAGTGAGACAGGGGATGGCTACACCTTC. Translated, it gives CASSETGDGYTF.

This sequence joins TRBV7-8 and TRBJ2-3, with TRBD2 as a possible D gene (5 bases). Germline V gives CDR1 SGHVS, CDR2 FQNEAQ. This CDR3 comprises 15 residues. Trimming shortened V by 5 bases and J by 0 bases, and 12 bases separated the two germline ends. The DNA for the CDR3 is TGTGCCAGCAGCCCCCACGGACTGAGCACAGATACGCAGTATTTT. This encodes CASSPHGLSTDTQYF.

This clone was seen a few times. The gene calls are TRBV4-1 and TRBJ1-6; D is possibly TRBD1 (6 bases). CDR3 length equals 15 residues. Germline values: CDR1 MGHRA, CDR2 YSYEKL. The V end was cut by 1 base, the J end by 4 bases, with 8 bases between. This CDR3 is CASSQVTGYNSPLHF. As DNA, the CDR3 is TGCGCCAGCAGCCAAGTTACAGGGTATAATTCACCCCTCCACTTT.

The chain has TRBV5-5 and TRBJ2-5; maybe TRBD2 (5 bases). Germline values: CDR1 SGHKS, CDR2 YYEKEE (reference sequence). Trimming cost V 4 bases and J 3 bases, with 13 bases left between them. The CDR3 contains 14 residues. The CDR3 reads CASSERTSKETQYF. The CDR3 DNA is TGTGCCAGCAGCGAGAGGACTTCTAAAGAGACCCAGTACTTC. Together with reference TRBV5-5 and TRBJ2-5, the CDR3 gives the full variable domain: DAGVTQSPTHLIKTRGQQVTLRCSPISGHKSVSWYQQVLGQGPQFIFQYYEKEERGRGNFPDRFSARQFPNYSSELNVNALLLGDSALYLCASSERTSKETQYFGPGTRLLVL.